This T cell receptor beta chain was profiled in a study of cytomegalovirus exposure and HLA in healthy donors. The study's findings and limits: Presence/absence analyses assumed roughly uniform sequencing depth across donors. TCR beta chains numbering more than 150 were designated cytomegalovirus-associated. Fewer N-insertions than the roughly 670-donor mean were reportedly shown by an Asian-associated ancestry cluster in a later analysis.

This clone has a single count. Its matching antigen is unknown. 13 Jbeta primers and 60 Vbeta primers were used for the PCR. Method: immunoSEQ multiplex PCR; TCRdb's copy keeps in-frame clones and lacks some. The data show tens of thousands of clones, with roughly 88% seen just once and about 4% held by the top ten. Input material: PBMCs. The TCR sequence derives from a woman aged 18-29 years in good health and CMV-seronegative.

The CDR3 is CASLGGLGSYNEQFF. CDR3 bases: TGTGCCAGTTTGGGGGGACTAGGCTCATACAATGAGCAGTTCTTC. This chain uses TRBV28 with TRBJ2-1, with 8 positions matching TRBD2. Germline V lookup: CDR1 MDHEN, CDR2 SYDVKM. This CDR3 has 15 amino acids. After removal of 9 bases from V and 4 bases from J, the junction contained 11 bases not matched to a gene. The whole variable domain, remainder taken from reference TRBV28 and TRBJ2-1, is DVKVTQSSRYLVKRTGEKVFLECVQDMDHENMFWYRQDPGLGLRLIYFSYDVKMKEKGDIPEGYSVSREKKERFSLILESASTNQTSMYLCASLGGLGSYNEQFFGPGTRLTVL.